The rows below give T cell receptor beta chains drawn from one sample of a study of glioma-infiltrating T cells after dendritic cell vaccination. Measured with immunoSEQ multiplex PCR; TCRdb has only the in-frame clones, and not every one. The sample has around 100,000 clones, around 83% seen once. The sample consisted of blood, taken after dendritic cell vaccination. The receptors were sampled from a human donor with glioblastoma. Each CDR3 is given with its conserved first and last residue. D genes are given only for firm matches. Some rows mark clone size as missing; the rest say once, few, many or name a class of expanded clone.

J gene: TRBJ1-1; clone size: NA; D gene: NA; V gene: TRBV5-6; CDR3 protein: CASSVRQLLNTEAFF; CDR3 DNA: TGTGCCAGCAGCGTCAGACAGCTCCTGAACACTGAAGCTTTCTTT
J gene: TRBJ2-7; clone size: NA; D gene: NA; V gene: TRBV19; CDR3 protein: CASSIPGEGFYEQYF; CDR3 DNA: TGTGCCAGTAGTATCCCAGGGGAGGGGTTCTACGAGCAGTACTTC
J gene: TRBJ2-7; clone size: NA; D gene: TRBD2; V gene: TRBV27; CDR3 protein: CASSLGGGTYEQYF; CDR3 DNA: TGTGCCAGCAGTTTAGGGGGGGGTACCTACGAGCAGTACTTC
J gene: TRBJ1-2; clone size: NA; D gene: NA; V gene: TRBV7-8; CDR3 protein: CASSLVGQGFGYTF; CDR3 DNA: TGTGCCAGCAGCTTAGTAGGTCAGGGGTTTGGCTACACCTTC
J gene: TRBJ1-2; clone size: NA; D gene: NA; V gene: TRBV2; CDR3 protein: CASSEGGWSFYGYTF; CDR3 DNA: TGTGCCAGCAGTGAAGGCGGCTGGAGTTTCTATGGCTACACCTTC
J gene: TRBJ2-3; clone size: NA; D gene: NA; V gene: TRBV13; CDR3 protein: CASSLFTAEDTQYF; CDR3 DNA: TGTGCCAGCAGCTTATTCACAGCAGAAGATACGCAGTATTTT
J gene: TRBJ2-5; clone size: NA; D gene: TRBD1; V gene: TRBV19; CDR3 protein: CASTDRGQGETQYF; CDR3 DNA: TGTGCCAGTACTGACAGGGGGCAGGGAGAGACCCAGTACTTC
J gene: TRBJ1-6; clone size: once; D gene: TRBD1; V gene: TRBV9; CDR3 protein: CASSGTGGSPLHF; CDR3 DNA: TGTGCCAGCAGCGGGACAGGGGGATCACCCCTCCACTTT
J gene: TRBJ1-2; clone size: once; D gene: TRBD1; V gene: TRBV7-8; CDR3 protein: CASSLGGTGSSYGYTF; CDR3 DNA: TGTGCCAGCAGCTTAGGAGGGACAGGGAGTTCCTATGGCTACACCTTC
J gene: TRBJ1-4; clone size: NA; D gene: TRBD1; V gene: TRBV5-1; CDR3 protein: CASSKQGSDDEKLFF; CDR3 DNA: TGCGCCAGCAGCAAACAGGGGTCGGATGATGAAAAACTGTTTTTT
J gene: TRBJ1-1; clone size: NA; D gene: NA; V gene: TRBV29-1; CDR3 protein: CSVDHQGLNTEAFF; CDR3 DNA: TGCAGCGTTGACCACCAGGGTTTGAACACTGAAGCTTTCTTT
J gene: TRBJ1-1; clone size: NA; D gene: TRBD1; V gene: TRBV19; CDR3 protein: CASSRTTGFTEAFF; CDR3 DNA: TGTGCCAGTAGTAGGACGACAGGGTTCACTGAAGCTTTCTTT
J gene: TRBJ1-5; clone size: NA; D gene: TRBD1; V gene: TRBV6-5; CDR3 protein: CASSYSTGLNQPQHF; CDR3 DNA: TGTGCCAGCAGTTACTCGACAGGGTTGAATCAGCCCCAGCATTTT
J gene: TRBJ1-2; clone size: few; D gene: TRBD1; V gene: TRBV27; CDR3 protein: CASSLTQVGQGAPNYGYTF; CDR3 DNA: TGTGCCAGCAGTTTAACCCAGGTGGGACAGGGGGCCCCAAACTATGGCTACACCTTC
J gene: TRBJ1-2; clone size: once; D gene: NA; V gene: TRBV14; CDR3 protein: CASSQILQGLNAFYGYTF; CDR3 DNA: TGTGCCAGCAGCCAAATTCTCCAGGGTCTTAATGCGTTCTATGGCTACACCTTC
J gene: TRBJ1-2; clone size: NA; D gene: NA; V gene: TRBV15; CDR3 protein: CATSRDGAGYESGYTF; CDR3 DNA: TGTGCCACCAGCAGAGATGGGGCCGGGTATGAGAGTGGCTACACCTTC
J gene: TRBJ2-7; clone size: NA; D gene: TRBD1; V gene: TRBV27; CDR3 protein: CASSSLGTGTREQYF; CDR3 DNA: TGTGCCAGCAGTTCCTTAGGGACAGGGACACGGGAGCAGTACTTC
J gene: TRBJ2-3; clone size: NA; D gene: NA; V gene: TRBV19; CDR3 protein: CASTSRDFTDTQYF; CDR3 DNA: TGTGCCAGTACCTCCCGGGACTTCACAGATACGCAGTATTTT
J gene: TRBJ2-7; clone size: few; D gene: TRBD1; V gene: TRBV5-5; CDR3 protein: CASSRLGTGSHEQYF; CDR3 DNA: TGTGCCAGCAGCCGCCTCGGGACAGGGAGCCACGAGCAGTACTTC
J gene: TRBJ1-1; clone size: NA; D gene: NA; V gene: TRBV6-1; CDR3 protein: CASTAYTEAFF; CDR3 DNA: TGTGCCAGTACAGCATACACTGAAGCTTTCTTT
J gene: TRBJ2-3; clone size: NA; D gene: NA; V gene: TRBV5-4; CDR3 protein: CASSLDRVTRDTQYF; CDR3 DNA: TGTGCCAGCAGCTTGGACAGGGTCACTCGGGATACGCAGTATTTT
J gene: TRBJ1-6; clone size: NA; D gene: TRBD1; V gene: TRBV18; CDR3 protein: CASSPNTDRGNSPLHF; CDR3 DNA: TGTGCCAGCTCACCAAACACGGACAGGGGAAATTCACCCCTCCACTTT
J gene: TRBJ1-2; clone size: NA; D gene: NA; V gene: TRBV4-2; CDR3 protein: CASSQDSDSLNYGYTF; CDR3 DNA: TGTGCCAGCAGCCAAGATTCAGACAGCTTAAACTATGGCTACACCTTC
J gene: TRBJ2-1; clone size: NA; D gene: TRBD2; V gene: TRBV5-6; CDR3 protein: CASSSLAGGPHEQFF; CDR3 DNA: TGTGCCAGCAGCTCTCTAGCGGGGGGGCCTCACGAGCAGTTCTTC
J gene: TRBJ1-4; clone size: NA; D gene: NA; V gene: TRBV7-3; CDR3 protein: CASSLRPGEKLFF; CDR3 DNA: TGTGCCAGCAGCTTAAGACCAGGGGAAAAACTGTTTTTT
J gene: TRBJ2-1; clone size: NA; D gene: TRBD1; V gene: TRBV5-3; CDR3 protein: CARSWGTGRNEQFF; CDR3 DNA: TGTGCCAGAAGCTGGGGGACAGGGAGAAATGAGCAGTTCTTC
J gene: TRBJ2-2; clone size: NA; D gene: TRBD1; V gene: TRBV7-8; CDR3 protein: CASSLAAGQGNTGELFF; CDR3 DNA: TGTGCCAGCAGCTTAGCCGCGGGACAGGGAAACACCGGGGAGCTGTTTTTT
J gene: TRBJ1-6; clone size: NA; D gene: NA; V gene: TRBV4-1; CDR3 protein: CASSQSTLSPLHF; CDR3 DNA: TGCGCCAGCAGCCAATCGACTCTCTCACCCCTCCACTTT